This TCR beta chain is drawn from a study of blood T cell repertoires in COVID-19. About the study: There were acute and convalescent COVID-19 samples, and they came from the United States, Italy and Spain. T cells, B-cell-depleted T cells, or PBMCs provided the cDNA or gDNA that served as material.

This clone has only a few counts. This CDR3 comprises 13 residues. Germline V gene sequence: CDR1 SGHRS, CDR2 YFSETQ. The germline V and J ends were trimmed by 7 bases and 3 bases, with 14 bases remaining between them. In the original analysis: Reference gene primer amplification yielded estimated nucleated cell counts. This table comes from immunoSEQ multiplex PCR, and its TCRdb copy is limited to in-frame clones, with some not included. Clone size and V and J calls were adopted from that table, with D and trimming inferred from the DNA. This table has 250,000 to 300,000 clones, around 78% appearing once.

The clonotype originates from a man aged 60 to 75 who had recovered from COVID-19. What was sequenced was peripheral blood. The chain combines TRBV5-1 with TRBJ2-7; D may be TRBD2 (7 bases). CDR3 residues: CASSHREGYEQYF. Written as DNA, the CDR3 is TGCGCCAGCTCCCACAGGGAGGGCTACGAGCAGTACTTC. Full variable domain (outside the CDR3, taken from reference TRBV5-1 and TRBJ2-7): KAGVTQTPRYLIKTRGQQVTLSCSPISGHRSVSWYQQTPGQGLQFLFEYFSETQRNKGNFPGRFSGRQFSNSRSEMNVSTLELGDSALYLCASSHREGYEQYFGPGTRLTVT.